This T cell receptor beta chain was sequenced for a study of graft-versus-host responses after intestinal transplantation. Study-level background: The transplants performed in recipients were multivisceral, liver-intestinal, or isolated intestinal. Recipients across the board were started on anti-thymocyte globulin induction, then kept on tacrolimus and steroids for about 3 years. General study points: With peak circulating GvH clone levels came an association with early post-transplant HvG declines. Recipient-marrow GvH clones were detected, some having first appeared in ileum or blood.

V dropped 2 bases and J dropped 2 bases, with 10 bases sitting between them. Germline CDR1 is MNHEY and CDR2 is SVGAGI. The CDR3 contains 14 residues. Profiled with immunoSEQ multiplex PCR; TCRdb holds only in-frame clones, not every one. The table includes 20,000 or so clones, 75% to 90% detected once. On this clone itself: Its antigen remains unknown.

The sample in question was PBMCs, obtained nearly 470 days after intestinal transplant. The V and J genes are TRBV6-5 and TRBJ2-7, with no clear D. The sequence derives from a human patient who received an intestinal transplant, so some T cells may come from the graft donor. The CDR3 DNA reads as TGTGCCAGCAGTTACACCAGACAAACCTACGAGCAGTACTTC. This gives the protein CASSYTRQTYEQYF.